This T cell receptor (beta chain) was recovered during a study of tissue T cells after allogeneic stem cell transplantation. Points on this clone: Its specificity is unknown. Gene names follow the mouse nomenclature. The read halts 1 residue ahead of the CDR3 end, with the missing end drawn from the germline J gene.

Study observations and caveats: Within patients, tissue anatomy strongly shaped TCR repertoire composition.

Losses at the gene ends were 3 bases for V and 7 bases for J; bases not matched to a gene: 2. Germline V gene sequence: CDR1 MSHET, CDR2 SYDVDS. The CDR3 is 14 amino acids. TCRdb's table, derived via immunoSEQ multiplex PCR, lists solely in-frame clones and lacks some. The sample contains approximately 22,000 clones, around 70% of which appear only once. V and J are TRBV29 and TRBJ2-1; 11 bases are a match to TRBD2. Sequencing was done on a sample of spleen. The clonotype was recovered from a female BALB/c mouse in good health. The strain's MHC type: H2-d. Partial CDR3 DNA: TGTGCTAGCAGTTTCCGGACTGGGGGGGCTGAGCAGTTC. Its protein is CASSFRTGGAEQF. The full-length CDR3 reads as CASSFRTGGAEQFF.